This TCR beta chain was observed in a study of T-cell memory formation after mild COVID-19. This clonotype occurred a few times. Its matching antigen is unknown. From germline, CDR1 is MGHRA and CDR2 YSYEKL. The CDR3 consists of 13 residues. Trimming stripped 2 bases from V and 7 bases from J, with 11 bases between. The study's findings and limits: For contracting clones, CD4+ ones sat mainly in CM and EM, CD8+ in EMRA.

cDNA libraries for TCR alpha and TCR beta, carrying sample barcodes and UMIs, came from 5'RACE with constant-segment primers. One entry per CDR3 protein results from TCRdb running MiXCR on the 5' RACE reads. The sample contains roughly 450,000 distinct CDR3 sequences, over 15% of which appear only once. The rearrangement uses TRBV4-1 and TRBJ1-2; D is uncertain. The clonotype comes from a young man who had mild COVID-19 (a few samples of this study predate the infection). Cell type and time point are not known. The specimen was PBMCs or a T cell subset sorted from them (not recorded which). The CDR3 coding sequence is TGCGCCAGCAGCCAACTGTCGGCCCGTGGCTACACCTTC. Its protein product is CASSQLSARGYTF.